These 21 T cell receptor beta chains came from one sample sequenced in a study of cytomegalovirus exposure and HLA in healthy donors. PCR used 60 Vbeta primers and 13 Jbeta primers. Libraries were prepared by immunoSEQ multiplex PCR; TCRdb keeps only in-frame clonotypes and omits some of them. The data contain 160,000 or so clones, about three quarters of them singletons. The sequenced sample was PBMCs. The receptors originated from a man aged 40-49 years in good health and CMV-seronegative.

The chain recombines TRBV6-1 with TRBJ2-3; the D gene is possibly TRBD1 (6 bases). The CDR3 has 17 amino acids. Germline loops: CDR1 MNHNS, CDR2 SASEGT. Deletions cut 1 base from V and 0 bases from J, with 14 bases between. Here the CDR3 reads CASSEDDRIRSTDTQYF. For the CDR3, the DNA is TGTGCCAGCAGTGAAGACGACAGGATCAGAAGCACAGATACGCAGTATTTT.

The V and J genes are TRBV7-2 and TRBJ2-7; D gene ambiguous. The germline V and J ends were trimmed by 1 base and 3 bases, with 13 bases remaining between them. The CDR3 has 15 amino acids. Germline CDR1 and CDR2: SGHTA and FQGNSA. The CDR3 nucleotides are TGTGCCAGCAGCTTAGTTCTAGGTCAGTTCTACGAGCAGTACTTC. Translation gives CASSLVLGQFYEQYF.

The V gene is TRBV9, the J gene TRBJ2-1; D is ambiguous. The V gene's germline CDR1 is SGDLS and CDR2 YYNGEE. The CDR3 sequence is 13 residues long. V shed 0 bases and J shed 5 bases, with 6 bases lying between them. CDR3: CASSVDLNNEQFF. Here the CDR3 DNA reads TGTGCCAGCAGCGTAGACTTGAACAATGAGCAGTTCTTC.

The rearrangement uses TRBV29-1 and TRBJ2-7, with a possible D match to TRBD2 (6 bases). The CDR3 loop spans 12 amino acids. Germline CDR1 and CDR2: SQVTM and ANQGSEA. CDR3 sequence (DNA): TGCCGGGCTTCGGAGGGAGTTAACGAGCAGTACTTC. Residues: CRASEGVNEQYF.

The chain couples TRBV7-3 to TRBJ2-2; 14 positions agree with TRBD2. CDR1 is SGHTA and CDR2 is FQGTGA in the germline V gene. After removal of 4 bases from V and 1 base from J, the junction contained 5 bases not matched to a gene. The CDR3 is 18 residues long. The CDR3 DNA follows: TGTGCCAGCAGCTCCAACGGACTAGCGGGAGGGAACACCGGGGAGCTGTTTTTT. It specifies CASSSNGLAGGNTGELFF.

This chain links TRBV2 with TRBJ1-1; 12 bases align to TRBD1. The CDR3 has 14 amino acids. The germline V gene has CDR1 SNHLY and CDR2 FYNNEI. J gave up 3 bases and V 4 bases, and 0 bases lay outside the gene matches. CDR3 sequence (DNA): TGTGCCAGCAGTGGGGACAGGGGGCACACTGAAGCTTTCTTT. Residues: CASSGDRGHTEAFF.

This sequence joins TRBV18 and TRBJ1-2; D gene uncertain. Trimming shortened V by 2 bases and J by 0 bases, and 13 bases separated the two germline ends. The CDR3 sequence is 16 residues long. Germline V gene lookup returns CDR1 KGHSH and CDR2 LQKENI. CDR3 bases: TGTGCCAGCTCACCAAGTCCCCCAGGTCCTAACTATGGCTACACCTTC. Translated: CASSPSPPGPNYGYTF.

The chain couples TRBV19 to TRBJ1-2; 9 bases line up with TRBD1. Germline V lookup: CDR1 LNHDA, CDR2 SQIVND (reference sequence). The CDR3 length is 13 residues. With V trimmed by 6 bases and J by 8 bases, 7 bases remained unmatched. This chain's CDR3 is CASSYRGLRGYTF. CDR3 sequence (DNA): TGTGCCAGTAGCTACAGGGGGCTCCGGGGCTACACCTTC.

This chain joins TRBV2 and TRBJ2-1; D possibly corresponds to TRBD1 (6 bases). V lost 4 bases to trimming and J lost 4 bases, with 14 bases between them. Germline V gives CDR1 SNHLY, CDR2 FYNNEI. This CDR3 region has 15 residues. The DNA for the CDR3 is TGTGCCAGCAGTGCGAGACAGGAAAGATACAATGAGCAGTTCTTC. It codes for CASSARQERYNEQFF. Looking up the rest from reference TRBV2 and TRBJ2-1 gives the full variable domain: EPEVTQTPSHQVTQMGQEVILRCVPISNHLYFYWYRQILGQKVEFLVSFYNNEISEKSEIFDDQFSVERPDGSNFTLKIRSTKLEDSAMYFCASSARQERYNEQFFGPGTRLTVL.

V usage is TRBV5-1 and J usage is TRBJ2-3; no clear D gene. Germline CDR1 is SGHRS and CDR2 is YFSETQ. The germline V and J ends were trimmed by 0 bases and 5 bases, with 10 bases remaining between them. CDR3 length equals 14 residues. The CDR3 sequence: CASSLDGPGDTQYF. DNA for the CDR3: TGCGCCAGCAGCTTGGACGGCCCGGGAGATACGCAGTATTTT.

CDR3 DNA sequence: TGTGCCAGCAGCTTCGTATCCAACAGGTTGAATGAGCAGTTCTTC. Its protein is CASSFVSNRLNEQFF. This chain links TRBV5-4 with TRBJ2-1; tentatively, D is TRBD1 (5 bases). CDR1 is SGHNT and CDR2 is YYREEE in the germline V gene (reference sequence). The CDR3 loop spans 15 amino acids. V lost 2 bases and J lost 7, with 16 bases in between.

The V gene is TRBV6-5, the J gene TRBJ1-2; 7 nucleotides align to TRBD1. This CDR3 comprises 15 residues. CDR1 MNHEY and CDR2 SVGAGI come from the germline V gene. Trimming took 5 bases from V and 0 from J; bases not matched to a gene: 6. The CDR3 loop is CASSPRDRANYGYTF. The CDR3 DNA reads TGTGCCAGCAGTCCACGGGACAGAGCTAACTATGGCTACACCTTC.

This clone was detected once. The gene calls are TRBV5-4 and TRBJ1-5; 8 bases are a match to TRBD1. Looked up from germline, CDR1 is SGHNT and CDR2 is YYREEE (reference sequence). V dropped 0 bases and J dropped 8; count of bases not matched to a gene: 4. The CDR3 runs 14 residues. As DNA, the CDR3 is TGTGCCAGCAGCTTGGCAGGGGGCAGGGAGCCCCAGCATTTT. It encodes CASSLAGGREPQHF.

This chain uses TRBV15 with TRBJ2-5; 9 bases align to TRBD2. The V segment lost 0 bases and the J segment 5 bases; nucleotides outside the gene matches: 7. This CDR3 region has 16 residues. Germline V CDR1 and CDR2: LNHNV, YYDKDF (reference sequence). CDR3 coding DNA: TGTGCCACCAGCAGAGAGGGGGCGGGAGGGAAGGAGACCCAGTACTTC. Its translation is CATSREGAGGKETQYF.

This chain uses TRBV7-9 with TRBJ2-7; the D is unclear. The germline gives CDR1 SEHNR, CDR2 FQNEAQ (reference sequence). V was trimmed by 6 bases and J by 3 bases, leaving 6 bases between them. The CDR3 length is 11 residues. CDR3 protein: CASRSLYEQYF. CDR3 sequence (DNA): TGTGCCAGCAGGTCACTCTACGAGCAGTACTTC.

This clone was seen a handful of times. This chain uses TRBV7-3 with TRBJ1-1; D is uncertain. V lost 7 bases, J lost 5 bases, and 20 bases lay in between. The germline gives CDR1 SGHTA, CDR2 FQGTGA. There are 15 residues in the CDR3. The CDR3 reads CASTPGGVLRTEAFF. CDR3 sequence (DNA): TGTGCCAGCACCCCGGGCGGGGTTCTTAGGACTGAAGCTTTCTTT.

The chain joins TRBV7-2 to TRBJ1-2, with D perhaps matching TRBD1 (5 bases). The V gene lost 2 bases and the J gene lost 8 bases, with 12 bases spanning the gap. Germline values: CDR1 SGHTA, CDR2 FQGNSA. The CDR3 runs 13 residues. The CDR3 reads CASSLMAGNGYTF. The CDR3 region has the DNA TGTGCCAGCAGCTTAATGGCAGGGAACGGCTACACCTTC.

This chain links TRBV19 with TRBJ2-7; 8 nucleotides agree with TRBD2. Trimming took 2 bases from V and 5 from J; bases not matched to a gene: 14. Germline V gives CDR1 LNHDA, CDR2 SQIVND (reference sequence). The CDR3 contains 17 residues. The CDR3 here is CASSITGGFTARDEQYF. The CDR3, as DNA: TGTGCCAGTAGTATAACGGGGGGGTTTACTGCTCGGGACGAGCAGTACTTC.

The chain uses TRBV14 and TRBJ2-2, with TRBD2 identical over 12 bases. The length of the CDR3 is 21 residues. Germline CDR1 reads SGHDN; CDR2 reads FVKESK. The J segment lost 2 bases and the V segment lost 4 bases, leaving 17 bases of the junction unmatched. CDR3 amino acids: CASSRYRRVRGLAGNTGELFF. The CDR3 bases are TGTGCCAGCAGCCGCTATAGACGCGTCCGGGGACTAGCGGGTAACACCGGGGAGCTGTTTTTT.

The J gene is TRBJ2-7, the V gene TRBV19, with TRBD2 identical over 7 bases. V shed 5 bases, J shed 3 bases, and the junction held 7 bases outside the gene matches. The CDR3 extends over 14 amino acids. Germline V gives CDR1 LNHDA, CDR2 SQIVND (reference sequence). The CDR3 DNA follows: TGTGCCAGTAGTTTTACTAGCGCAGACTACGAGCAGTACTTC. Translated: CASSFTSADYEQYF.

Only one count was recorded for this clone. The rearrangement links TRBV12-2 to TRBJ2-3; the table's D call of TRBD2 was not tested on the DNA. TRBV12-2 is a documented pseudogene. This CDR3 is built from 15 residues. In nucleotides, the CDR3 is TGTGCAAGTCGCCCGCGGGATAGCGGGCGAGATACGCAGTATTTT. Its translation is CASRPRDSGRDTQYF.